The source of this T cell receptor (beta chain) is a study of shared clonotypes between healthy human individuals (dated by TCRdb to 2018 to 2020). For the wider study: Two women and a few men aged 18 to 49 years were included in the cohort. The study deeply sequenced blood TCR repertoires of several healthy adults to estimate repertoire size and the extent of clonotype sharing between individuals. Per donor, three plates each were used for CD4 naive and CD4 memory, two for CD8 naive, and one for CD8 memory. Between about 0.94 and 8.9 billion PBMCs per donor were obtained by leukapheresis. To increase sequencing depth and limit assay-specific biases, different laboratories used diverse techniques to prepare libraries and sequence TCR repertoires. Overall study results and their limits: Sharing across a few donors was observed for approximately 5% of naive CD4, over 3% of naive CD8, 2% to 2.5% of memory CD4, and around 0.4% of memory CD8 clonotypes. Estimated clonotype richness was generally larger for naive than for memory subsets. Because the study included a small number of donors, the genetic and exposure-history diversity represented was limited. Compared with non-shared clonotypes, clonotypes shared by all four sorted-subset donors had higher generation probabilities. Based on pairwise subsampling, the degree of clonotype sharing among donors was expected to be affected by sequencing depth. Even with the large sequencing depth, rarefaction of the sorted-subset datasets indicated that sequencing was incomplete. Sampling was restricted to blood, and TCR repertoires in tissues likely differ from the TCR repertoires found in blood.

Using the deep immunoSEQ assay, TCR CDR3 regions were amplified from genomic DNA by multiplex PCR. Extracted genomic DNA from each cell subset was distributed evenly across all wells of several immunoSEQ 96-well plates, and each plate was treated as a replicate. For sorted subsets, each replicate PCR was loaded with 200 to 250 ng genomic DNA, equivalent to about 33,000 T cell genomes. The purified libraries were quantified using a Qubit 3.0 fluorometer, sized with a Bioanalyzer 2100, and then quantified again using the KAPA Library Quantification kit. Each immunoSEQ 96-well plate was sequenced on its own single-read 150-cycle Illumina NextSeq 550 flow cell. In the source study's methods: The immunoSEQ output contained only junctional sequences without quality scores, so filtering could not match that applied to full-length reads. To assign V/J genes and CDR3, sequences were annotated using PyIR, a Python wrapper for IgBLAST v1.9, with IMGT germline references. Any read was removed if the V/J assignment was weak (E-value above 1e-6), the CDR3 was missing, or the read contained stop codons, out-of-frame junctions, or ambiguous translated residues. V3J clonotypes were defined by identical inferred V gene, J gene, and CDR3 amino acid sequence. Percentage overlap between repertoires was calculated by dividing the number of shared unique clonotypes by the size of the smaller repertoire. Three approaches were used to assess repertoire richness: RTK rarefaction, the Chao1 estimator, and Recon v2.1 estimates of unobserved clonotypes. Generation probabilities were computed with OLGA for all TCRbeta clonotypes obtained by the gDNA method from several donors. TCRdb took this table from immuneACCESS and kept in-frame rearrangements with V and J called. Such tables lack part of the clones; where checked against another copy, unresolved V genes explain under half of the gap, and the rest is unexplained. V and J calls and clone size are copied from that table; D and trimming were computed from the DNA. This sample lists about 2.1 million clones; roughly 91% were detected once. The leading ten clones occupy more than 1.5% of the sample.

CD8 naive samples were obtained by positive selection for CCR7 among CD45RO-negative cells, yielding a CD45RA+CCR7+ population from which TemRA cells were excluded. Donors were healthy HIV-negative adults with no recently reported acute infections or vaccinations. Every donor was a Caucasian adult residing in Nashville, Tennessee, USA. Blood was collected by leukapheresis, and PBMCs were isolated by Ficoll-Histopaque density gradient centrifugation and then cryopreserved in liquid nitrogen vapor phase. Analytical flow cytometry was used to check the purity and quantity of each magnetically sorted T cell population. Each sorted fraction had its genomic DNA isolated and then quantified by UV absorbance on a Nanodrop 2000c. Inclusive of the bounding cysteine and phenylalanine, the CDR3 is 19 residues long. The entry retains the CDR3 DNA only, 57 bases that are in frame from base 1. The germline V gene (reference sequence) gives CDR1 as MNHEY and CDR2 as SMNVEV. Germline trimming amounts to 4 bases on V and 5 bases on J, with 22 as the count of junction bases outside the gene matches.

Points on this clone: Its antigen is unknown. The record has no base qualities; no much larger clone is one base away.

The sample consisted of naive CD8+ T cells from PBMCs. The cell subset or site label, read with the paper, signifies: CD45RA+CCR7+. The receptor was isolated from a man between 18 and 35 years old in good health. Some clones in this sample may be carry-over from other donors' samples. The V and J segments used are TRBV27 and TRBJ2-7; a stretch of 8 junction bases matches TRBD2. The CDR3 loop reads CASSSIKGGSGIGRNEQYF. The bases are TGTGCCAGCAGTTCTATTAAGGGGGGTAGCGGGATCGGGAGGAACGAGCAGTACTTC.